The 32 T cell receptor beta chains below come from one sample, sequenced in a study of regulatory T cells in long-lasting Graves disease. Construction of TCR beta libraries relied on iRepertoire HTBI primers and on Arm-PCR targeting CDR3 regions. TCRdb recomputed calls from the multiplex PCR reads with MiXCR, one row per CDR3 protein. The sample carries 550,000 to 700,000 distinct CDR3 sequences, about 15% recorded once. Time point given: newly diagnosed GD, antithyroid drugs for less than 3 months. PBMC-extracted RNA yielded the TCR library. The same sample was also used in a study of T cells in Graves' hyperthyroidism and ophthalmopathy.

The sample in question was peripheral blood mononuclear cells (PBMCs), obtained at new diagnosis, from a patient treated with antithyroid drugs. These receptors were taken from a man between 18 and 35 years old with Graves disease.

This clonotype was seen a handful of times. The CDR3 region is CASSFGVNGANVLTF. The CDR3, as DNA: TGCGCCAGCAGCTTCGGCGTTAATGGGGCCAACGTCCTGACTTTC. The chain employs TRBV5-1 and TRBJ2-6; D unclear. V dropped 2 bases and J dropped 3 bases, with 9 bases sitting between them. The CDR3 has 15 amino acids. The germline V gene has CDR1 SGHRS and CDR2 YFSETQ.

The rearrangement links TRBV28 to TRBJ1-5; 10 bases match TRBD1. The CDR3 has 17 residues. With V trimmed by 5 bases and J by 7 bases, 14 bases remained unmatched. Germline CDR1 and CDR2: MDHEN and SYDVKM. CDR3 DNA sequence: TGTGCCAGCAGTATTCGGGACAGGGGTCCGGTCAGCCAGCCCCAGCATTTT. Translated, it gives CASSIRDRGPVSQPQHF.

This clonotype was counted ten times or more. The rearrangement links TRBV11-2 to TRBJ2-7; D is perhaps TRBD1 (5 bases). This CDR3 has 15 residues. Germline CDR1 is SGHAT and CDR2 is FQNNGV. Trimming stripped 2 bases from V and 2 bases from J, with 13 bases between. The chain's CDR3 is CASSLMGHGTYEQYF. The CDR3 bases are TGTGCCAGCAGCTTAATGGGGCACGGCACCTACGAGCAGTACTTC.

This clonotype was recorded at least ten times. This rearrangement joins TRBV28 to TRBJ2-5, with 7 bases matching TRBD1. The germline CDR1 and CDR2 sequences are MDHEN and SYDVKM. This CDR3 has 13 residues. V lost 9 bases and J lost 4; bases outside the gene matches: 8. CDR3 region: CASDTGVGETQYF. CDR3 nucleotides: TGTGCCAGTGATACAGGGGTTGGAGAGACCCAGTACTTC. The full variable domain, completed using reference TRBV28 and TRBJ2-5, is DVKVTQSSRYLVKRTGEKVFLECVQDMDHENMFWYRQDPGLGLRLIYFSYDVKMKEKGDIPEGYSVSREKKERFSLILESASTNQTSMYLCASDTGVGETQYFGPGTRLLVL.

Comments on this clonotype: A much larger clone is a single base away; this may be a read error. The chain combines TRBV7-2 with TRBJ2-3, with 13 bases fitting TRBD2. V was pared by 5 bases and J by 6 bases, with 8 bases of the junction left unmatched. The CDR3 sequence is 16 residues long. From germline, CDR1 is SGHTA and CDR2 FQGNSA. CDR3 residues: CASSLRLAGGLDTQYF. The CDR3 DNA reads as TGTGCCAGCAGCCTGCGACTAGCGGGAGGACTGGATACGCAGTATTTT. The full variable domain, with the rest looked up from reference TRBV7-2 and TRBJ2-3, is GAGVSQSPSNKVTEKGKDVELRCDPISGHTALYWYRQSLGQGLEFLIYFQGNSAPDKSGLPSDRFSAERTGGSVSTLTIQRTQQEDSAVYLCASSLRLAGGLDTQYFGPGTRLTVL.

In its sample, this clonotype was seen many times. The genes are TRBV28 and TRBJ2-4; the D is unclear. V was pared by 5 bases and J by 0 bases, with 8 bases between. The CDR3 has 14 residues. The germline V gene has CDR1 MDHEN and CDR2 SYDVKM. The CDR3 coding sequence is TGTGCCAGCAGTACAATACTAGCCAAAAACATTCAGTACTTC. Translated, it gives CASSTILAKNIQYF.

This clonotype has just a few counts. The chain uses TRBV19 and TRBJ1-5, with D possibly being TRBD1 (5 bases). Germline V CDR1 and CDR2: LNHDA, SQIVND (reference sequence). V was cut by 7 bases and J by 3 bases, with 19 bases left in between. The CDR3 has 16 amino acids. CDR3 loop: CASTDGDSGLNQPQHF. As DNA, the CDR3 is TGTGCCAGTACCGACGGAGACAGCGGGCTCAATCAGCCCCAGCATTTT. The full variable domain, rest sourced from reference TRBV19 and TRBJ1-5, is DGGITQSPKYLFRKEGQNVTLSCEQNLNHDAMYWYRQDPGQGLRLIYYSQIVNDFQKGDIAEGYSVSREKKESFPLTVTSAQKNPTAFYLCASTDGDSGLNQPQHFGDGTRLSIL.

This clonotype has a count of ten or more. This chain joins TRBV12-3 or TRBV12-4 and TRBJ2-7; the D gene could be TRBD1 or TRBD2 (5 bases each). CDR3 size: 15 residues. V dropped 3 bases and J dropped 5 bases, with 17 bases sitting between them. CDR3 in amino acids: CASSFAGRDADEQYF. The DNA for the CDR3 is TGTGCCAGCAGTTTTGCCGGTAGGGACGCCGACGAGCAGTACTTC.

Of note for this clonotype: It may be a read error: a sequence one base away is much more abundant. The gene calls are TRBV2 and TRBJ2-1; D remains ambiguous. Germline V gene data show CDR1 as SNHLY and CDR2 as FYNNEI. Trimming cost V 6 bases and J 2 bases, with 8 bases left between them. The CDR3 length is 13 residues. CDR3 nucleotide sequence: TGTGCCAGCAGGGATGGGGCCTACAATGAGCAGTTCTTC. Translation gives CASRDGAYNEQFF.

This clonotype was seen just once. Relative to the germline gene, one junction end is altered; a read error may explain this. The chain joins TRBV13 to TRBJ1-2; D ambiguous. The CDR3 spans 15 residues. The V gene's germline CDR1 is PRHDT and CDR2 FYEKMQ (reference sequence). The CDR3 loop reads CASSLAAEFDYGYTF. The CDR3 nucleotides read TGCGCCAGCAGCTTGGCTGCGGAATTCGACTATGGCTACACCTTC.

This clonotype was counted many times. The rearrangement uses TRBV27 and TRBJ1-4; the D gene is possibly TRBD1 (6 bases). Germline values: CDR1 MNHEY, CDR2 SMNVEV (reference sequence). The CDR3 covers 15 residues. V lost 4 bases to trimming and J lost 4 bases, with 13 bases between them. CDR3 region: CASSSRGLGNEKLFF. In DNA, the CDR3 is TGTGCCAGCAGTTCCAGGGGTCTCGGTAATGAAAAACTGTTTTTT. Full variable domain (outside the CDR3, taken from reference TRBV27 and TRBJ1-4): EAQVTQNPRYLITVTGKKLTVTCSQNMNHEYMSWYRQDPGLGLRQIYYSMNVEVTDKGDVPEGYKVSRKEKRNFPLILESPSPNQTSLYFCASSSRGLGNEKLFFGSGTQLSVL.

The gene calls are TRBV10-3 and TRBJ2-7; D unclear. Germline lookup yields CDR1 ENHRY and CDR2 SYGVKD. This CDR3 has 11 amino acids. Trimming took off 11 bases at V and 5 bases at J, with 13 bases between the two ends. The CDR3 is CAAGLGNEQYF. CDR3 in DNA: TGTGCCGCCGGCCTTGGGAACGAGCAGTACTTC.

This clonotype was counted at least ten times. In DNA form, the CDR3 reads TGTGCCTGGAGTGTCGGGGCGGGATACGGGGAGCTGTTTTTT. Translated, it gives CAWSVGAGYGELFF. The rearrangement joins TRBV30 to TRBJ2-2, with D possibly matching TRBD2 (6 bases). V was pared by 0 bases and J by 7 bases, with 12 bases between. Germline V gene lookup returns CDR1 GTSNPN and CDR2 SVGIG (reference sequence). CDR3 size: 14 residues.

This clonotype was detected many times. V is TRBV2 and J is TRBJ2-2; 9 positions agree with TRBD2. Germline CDR1 SNHLY, CDR2 FYNNEI. The V segment lost 3 bases and the J segment 3 bases; nucleotides outside the gene matches: 5. The CDR3 loop spans 16 amino acids. CDR3 in DNA: TGTGCCAGCAGTGATTGGCGGGAGGGGGACACCGGGGAGCTGTTTTTT. Its protein is CASSDWREGDTGELFF.

The sample holds many counts of this clonotype. The chain is built from TRBV11-2 and TRBJ2-7; perhaps TRBD1 as D (6 bases). Trimming left V 7 bases short and J 2 bases short, with 21 bases between. In germline, CDR1 is SGHAT, CDR2 FQNNGV. The CDR3 contains 16 residues. The CDR3 DNA sequence: TGTGCCAGCACCCCAAACGGCAGGGGAAATACCTACGAGCAGTACTTC. This gives the protein CASTPNGRGNTYEQYF.

This clonotype has a count of ten or more. One end of the junction does not line up with germline, which may come from a read error. The chain has TRBV5-1 and TRBJ2-2, with TRBD2 identical over 10 bases. There are 18 residues in the CDR3. Germline V gene lookup returns CDR1 SGHRS and CDR2 YFSETQ. This CDR3 is CASTLVGASGRLTGELFF. CDR3 nucleotide sequence: TGCGCCAGCACCTTGGTCGGAGCTAGCGGGAGACTCACCGGGGAGCTGTTTTTT. The entire variable domain, with the rest obtained from reference TRBV5-1 and TRBJ2-2, is as follows: KAGVTQTPRYLIKTRGQQVTLSCSPISGHRSVSWYQQTPGQGLQFLFEYFSETQRNKGNFPGRFSGRQFSNSRSEMNVSTLELGDSALYLCASTLVGASGRLTGELFFGEGSRLTVL.

In this sample, this clonotype turned up many times. The chain employs TRBV5-1 and TRBJ2-1; TRBD1 matches at 8 bases. The CDR3 is 16 amino acids. Germline V gene sequence: CDR1 SGHRS, CDR2 YFSETQ. V shed 0 bases and J 9 bases; nucleotides not matched to a gene: 11. The CDR3 loop reads CASSLEATGVGSEQFF. The CDR3 nucleotides read TGCGCCAGCAGCTTGGAGGCGACAGGGGTAGGCAGTGAGCAGTTCTTC.

In its sample, this clonotype was seen a few times. A much larger clone differs from this one at a single base, so this may be a read error. The chain links TRBV6-5 to TRBJ2-3; D is uncertain. In germline, CDR1 is MNHEY, CDR2 SVGAGI. The CDR3 has 13 residues. The V end was cut by 2 bases, the J end by 1 base, with 4 bases between. CDR3 amino acids: CASSYGGTDTQYF. CDR3 sequence (DNA): TGTGCCAGCAGTTACGGTGGCACAGATACGCAGTATTTT.

This clonotype was observed at least ten times. This chain connects TRBV3-1 to TRBJ1-1; D perhaps matches TRBD1 (5 bases). The V end lost 5 bases, the J end lost 10 bases, and 14 bases lay between the germline ends. The CDR3 length is 12 residues. Germline CDR1 reads LGHDT; CDR2 reads YNNKEL (reference sequence). The CDR3 sequence: CASSLLPGGAFF. CDR3 sequence (DNA): TGTGCCAGCAGCTTGCTACCGGGGGGAGCTTTCTTT.

The rearrangement uses TRBV28 and TRBJ1-2; 7 positions agree with TRBD1. CDR1 and CDR2 (germline): MDHEN, SYDVKM. This CDR3 comprises 17 residues. The trim removed 6 bases at V and 1 base at J, leaving 14 bases unmatched. CDR3 DNA sequence: TGTGCCAGCAGCCATCGGGACAGTAGCCCCCTTAACTATGGCTACACCTTC. As protein: CASSHRDSSPLNYGYTF.

In its sample, this clonotype was seen a few times. This may be a read error, as it is one base from a much larger clone. The V gene is TRBV20-1, the J gene TRBJ1-1; D might be TRBD1 (5 bases). Germline lookup yields CDR1 DFQATT and CDR2 SNEGSKA (reference sequence). Between the trimmed V and J ends, which lost 6 bases and 1 base, there was a span of 9 bases. This CDR3 is 12 amino acids long. CDR3 DNA: TGCAGTGCAAGACAGCAGAACACTGAAGCTTTCTTT. It encodes CSARQQNTEAFF.

In its sample, this clonotype was seen many times. CDR3 coding DNA: TGTGCCAGCAGTTACGCAGGGGCCCCCCACTACGAGCAGTACTTC. It is translated as CASSYAGAPHYEQYF. The chain uses TRBV6-2 or TRBV6-3 and TRBJ2-7, with D perhaps matching TRBD1 (6 bases). Between the trimmed V and J ends, which lost 2 bases and 3 bases, there was a span of 14 bases. In germline, CDR1 is MNHEY, CDR2 SVGEGT. The CDR3 is 15 residues long.

Note on this clonotype: Compared with germline, one end of the junction differs, possibly owing to a read error. The rearrangement links TRBV9 to TRBJ2-1; TRBD2 matches 8 bases. The CDR3 totals 17 residues. In germline, CDR1 is SGDLS, CDR2 YYNGEE. The CDR3: CASNVAPVGSGDNEQFF. Written as DNA, the CDR3 is TGTGCCAGCAACGTAGCCCCAGTGGGTAGCGGGGACAATGAGCAGTTCTTC.

The rearrangement links TRBV6-5 to TRBJ2-2; D might be TRBD2 (7 bases). The CDR3 has 14 amino acids. The V gene lost 2 bases and the J gene lost 6 bases, with 10 bases spanning the gap. Germline V lookup: CDR1 MNHEY, CDR2 SVGAGI. CDR3 amino acids: CASSYGRGAGELFF. Here the CDR3 DNA reads TGTGCCAGCAGTTACGGGAGGGGGGCCGGGGAGCTGTTTTTT.

The chain combines TRBV7-9 with TRBJ1-6; D is undetermined. The CDR3 has 14 residues. From germline, CDR1 is SEHNR and CDR2 FQNEAQ (reference sequence). Trimming took off 1 base at V and 8 bases at J, with 9 bases between the two ends. CDR3 in DNA: TGTGCCAGCAGCTTAGGGGATTTTTATTCACCCCTCCACTTT. This encodes CASSLGDFYSPLHF.

This clonotype was observed at least ten times. The V call is TRBV12-3 or TRBV12-4, the J call TRBJ2-7, with a possible D match to TRBD1 (6 bases). This CDR3 is built from 13 residues. V gave up 6 bases and J gave up 6 bases, with 15 bases separating them. Here the CDR3 DNA reads TGTGCCAGCAGCCTCCCTACAGGGACCGAGCAGTACTTC. Translated: CASSLPTGTEQYF.

Concerning this clonotype: An end of the junction does not agree with germline; a read error may underlie this. The J gene is TRBJ2-5, the V gene TRBV4-2, with D perhaps matching TRBD1 (5 bases). Germline V gene sequence: CDR1 LGHNA, CDR2 YNFKEQ. CDR3 length equals 15 residues. The chain's CDR3 is CASGQERRGSETQYF. The CDR3 coding sequence is TGTGCCAGCGGCCAAGAAAGAAGGGGAAGTGAGACCCAGTACTTC.

There are a few counts of this clonotype. The chain combines TRBV2 with TRBJ1-6; D remains unclear. CDR3 length: 14 amino acids. Trimming pared 1 base from V and 6 bases from J, leaving 7 bases between. In germline, CDR1 is SNHLY, CDR2 FYNNEI. CDR3 region: CASSEVGVNSPLHF. CDR3 in DNA: TGTGCCAGCAGTGAAGTTGGGGTTAATTCACCCCTCCACTTT.

This clonotype has ten or more counts. The rearrangement joins TRBV6-5 to TRBJ2-5; D gene uncertain. V shed 0 bases and J shed 5 bases, with 7 bases lying between them. This CDR3 contains 13 residues. The germline CDR1 and CDR2 sequences are MNHEY and SVGAGI. CDR3 protein: CASSYSRRETQYF. CDR3 DNA sequence: TGTGCCAGCAGTTACTCTCGAAGGGAGACCCAGTACTTC.

V usage is TRBV20-1 and J usage is TRBJ2-1; TRBD2 matches at 7 bases. This CDR3 is 15 amino acids long. With V trimmed by 5 bases and J by 4 bases, 11 bases remained unmatched. Looked up from germline, CDR1 is DFQATT and CDR2 is SNEGSKA (reference sequence). DNA for the CDR3: TGCAGTGCTGGGGAGGGTAGGGTTTCTTACAATGAGCAGTTCTTC. Its translation: CSAGEGRVSYNEQFF.

This clonotype was seen only a few times. The chain employs TRBV5-1 and TRBJ2-5; D may match TRBD1 or TRBD2 (5 bases each). Germline CDR1 reads SGHRS; CDR2 reads YFSETQ. The CDR3 contains 16 residues. V lost 0 bases, J lost 4 bases, and 16 bases lay in between. CDR3 coding DNA: TGCGCCAGCAGCTTGGGGCTAAGGGACGGCCGAGAGACCCAGTACTTC. This gives the protein CASSLGLRDGRETQYF.

This clonotype was counted between two and nine times. The gene calls are TRBV28 and TRBJ1-3; no definite D call. The CDR3 has 14 residues. CDR1 is MDHEN and CDR2 is SYDVKM in the germline V gene. Trimming stripped 5 bases from V and 3 bases from J, with 11 bases between. The CDR3 spells CASSPRGGGNTIYF. CDR3 DNA: TGTGCCAGCAGTCCCCGGGGTGGTGGAAACACCATATATTTT.